The entry below describes one T cell receptor (beta chain). Trimming took 0 bases from V and 10 from J; bases not matched to a gene: 9. In germline, CDR1 is KGHSH, CDR2 LQKENI. The CDR3 has 15 amino acids. Original handling: For nucleated cells, counts were estimated from reference gene primer amplification. Here immunoSEQ multiplex PCR was the method, and the copy in TCRdb shows in-frame clones only, minus some. V and J calls and clone size are copied from that table; D and trimming were computed from the DNA. The sample includes 100,000 to 150,000 clones, roughly 90% of them seen just once. This sample was taken from a study of blood T cell repertoires in COVID-19. The overall study: The United States, Italy and Spain provided the acute and convalescent COVID-19 samples. PBMCs, B-cell-depleted T cells, or T cells were the source of the cDNA or gDNA that made up the material.

The sequencing input was peripheral blood. This chain connects TRBV18 to TRBJ2-1; 7 bases are shared with TRBD2. This receptor was identified in a man between 65 and 85 years old with active COVID-19. CDR3 bases: TGTGCCAGCTCACCACCCCTGGGAGGGTTGGGCGAGCAGTTCTTC. It codes for CASSPPLGGLGEQFF.